This T cell receptor beta chain was captured in a study of shared clonotypes between healthy human individuals (dated by TCRdb to 2020 to 2021). Study-level background: The cohort included a few men and a couple of women between 18 and 49 years of age. For each donor, three plates each were used for CD4 naive and CD4 memory, two plates were used for CD8 naive, and one plate was used for CD8 memory. To estimate repertoire size and how much clonotype sharing occurs between individuals, the study deeply sequenced the blood TCR repertoires of several healthy adults. Different laboratories and diverse techniques were used to prepare libraries and sequence TCR repertoires, to increase sequencing depth and limit assay-specific biases. Leukapheresis yielded between about 0.9 and 8.9 billion PBMCs per donor.

Using the deep immunoSEQ assay, multiplex PCR amplified TCR CDR3 regions from genomic DNA. Extracted genomic DNA from each cell subset was distributed evenly across all wells of several immunoSEQ 96-well plates, and each plate was treated as a replicate. For sorted subsets, around 0.2 ug of genomic DNA, equivalent to 25,000 to 35,000 T cell genomes, went into each replicate PCR. Purified libraries were quantified with a Qubit 3.0 fluorometer, sized on a Bioanalyzer 2100, and re-quantified with the KAPA Library Quantification kit. Every immunoSEQ 96-well plate was sequenced on a dedicated single-read 150-cycle Illumina NextSeq 550 flow cell. Turning to the authors' computational methods: The immunoSEQ output contained only junctional sequences without quality scores, so filtering could not match that applied to full-length reads. To assign V/J genes and CDR3, sequences were annotated against IMGT germline references using PyIR, a Python wrapper for IgBLAST v1.9. Reads were removed for weak V/J assignments (E-value above 1e-6), missing CDR3, stop codons, out-of-frame junctions, or ambiguous translated residues. V3J clonotypes were defined as sequences sharing an identical inferred V gene, J gene, and CDR3 amino acid sequence. To compute the percentage overlap between repertoires, the number of shared unique clonotypes was divided by the size of the smaller repertoire. Richness of each repertoire was evaluated using RTK rarefaction, the Chao1 estimator, and Recon v2.1 estimates of unobserved clonotypes. For all TCRbeta clonotypes obtained by the gDNA method from a few donors, generation probabilities were computed with OLGA. TCRdb holds this immuneACCESS table with in-frame rearrangements only. Some clones are missing; in checked studies, unresolved V genes explain under half, and the rest has no known cause. The DNA gave D and trimming, while V, J and clone size come from that table. The sample table records millions of clones; 90% to 95% of these occur just once. More than 0.1% of the sample is in the top ten clones.

Healthy HIV-negative adults with no recently reported acute infections or vaccinations were included as donors. Every donor was a Caucasian adult living in Nashville, Tennessee, USA. Magnetic negative selection was used to enrich CD4+ T cells, after which naive cells were positively selected on CD45RA and the negative fraction became the memory subset. Blood was collected by leukapheresis, and PBMCs were isolated by Ficoll-Histopaque density gradient centrifugation and then cryopreserved in liquid nitrogen vapor phase. Purity and quantity of every magnetically sorted T cell population were checked by analytical flow cytometry. Genomic DNA was isolated from every sorted fraction and measured by UV absorbance on a Nanodrop 2000c. CDR1 and CDR2 (MDHEN, SYDVKM) derive from the germline V gene. Compared with germline, V lacks 5 bases and J lacks 6 bases; bases without a gene match: 14. There are 17 amino acids in the CDR3, from cysteine to phenylalanine inclusive. The sequence is cut down to CDR3 DNA, 51 bases in frame from base 1.

As regards this clone: Its antigen is currently not known. No much larger clone is present one base from it, and per-base qualities are unavailable.

The paper as a whole reports these results and caveats: Rarefaction of sorted-subset datasets indicated incomplete sequencing despite the large sequencing depth. Based on pairwise subsampling, the degree of clonotype sharing among donors was expected to be affected by sequencing depth. Estimated clonotype richness was generally larger for naive than for memory subsets. Sharing across several donors was observed for around 5% of naive CD4, 3% to 3.5% of naive CD8, about 2.3% of memory CD4, and about 0.38% of memory CD8 clonotypes. The genetic and exposure-history diversity represented was limited by the small number of donors. Sampling was restricted to blood, and TCR repertoires in tissue are likely to differ from TCR repertoires in blood. Compared with non-shared clonotypes, clonotypes shared by all four sorted-subset donors had higher generation probabilities.

Sequencing was performed on naive CD4+ T cells sorted from blood. The sample's cell subset or site label is to be understood as: CD45RA+ positively selected. This clonotype originated in a man between 18 and 29 years old in good health. This chain joins TRBV28 to TRBJ2-2; 8 bases in the middle match TRBD1. CDR3 loop: CASSPRTGIEKAGELFF. The DNA sequence is given as TGTGCCAGCAGTCCACGGACAGGGATTGAGAAGGCCGGGGAGCTGTTTTTT.